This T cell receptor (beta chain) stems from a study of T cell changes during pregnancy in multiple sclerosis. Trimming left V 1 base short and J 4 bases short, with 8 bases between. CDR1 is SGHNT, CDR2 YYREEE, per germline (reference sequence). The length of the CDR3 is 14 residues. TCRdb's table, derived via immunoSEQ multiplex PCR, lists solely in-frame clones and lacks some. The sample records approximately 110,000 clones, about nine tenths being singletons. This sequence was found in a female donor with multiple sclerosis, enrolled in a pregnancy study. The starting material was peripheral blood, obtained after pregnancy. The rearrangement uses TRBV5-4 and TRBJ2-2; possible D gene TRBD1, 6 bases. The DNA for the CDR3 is TGTGCCAGCAGCTTGTCAGGGGTCACCGGGGAGCTGTTTTTT. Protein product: CASSLSGVTGELFF.